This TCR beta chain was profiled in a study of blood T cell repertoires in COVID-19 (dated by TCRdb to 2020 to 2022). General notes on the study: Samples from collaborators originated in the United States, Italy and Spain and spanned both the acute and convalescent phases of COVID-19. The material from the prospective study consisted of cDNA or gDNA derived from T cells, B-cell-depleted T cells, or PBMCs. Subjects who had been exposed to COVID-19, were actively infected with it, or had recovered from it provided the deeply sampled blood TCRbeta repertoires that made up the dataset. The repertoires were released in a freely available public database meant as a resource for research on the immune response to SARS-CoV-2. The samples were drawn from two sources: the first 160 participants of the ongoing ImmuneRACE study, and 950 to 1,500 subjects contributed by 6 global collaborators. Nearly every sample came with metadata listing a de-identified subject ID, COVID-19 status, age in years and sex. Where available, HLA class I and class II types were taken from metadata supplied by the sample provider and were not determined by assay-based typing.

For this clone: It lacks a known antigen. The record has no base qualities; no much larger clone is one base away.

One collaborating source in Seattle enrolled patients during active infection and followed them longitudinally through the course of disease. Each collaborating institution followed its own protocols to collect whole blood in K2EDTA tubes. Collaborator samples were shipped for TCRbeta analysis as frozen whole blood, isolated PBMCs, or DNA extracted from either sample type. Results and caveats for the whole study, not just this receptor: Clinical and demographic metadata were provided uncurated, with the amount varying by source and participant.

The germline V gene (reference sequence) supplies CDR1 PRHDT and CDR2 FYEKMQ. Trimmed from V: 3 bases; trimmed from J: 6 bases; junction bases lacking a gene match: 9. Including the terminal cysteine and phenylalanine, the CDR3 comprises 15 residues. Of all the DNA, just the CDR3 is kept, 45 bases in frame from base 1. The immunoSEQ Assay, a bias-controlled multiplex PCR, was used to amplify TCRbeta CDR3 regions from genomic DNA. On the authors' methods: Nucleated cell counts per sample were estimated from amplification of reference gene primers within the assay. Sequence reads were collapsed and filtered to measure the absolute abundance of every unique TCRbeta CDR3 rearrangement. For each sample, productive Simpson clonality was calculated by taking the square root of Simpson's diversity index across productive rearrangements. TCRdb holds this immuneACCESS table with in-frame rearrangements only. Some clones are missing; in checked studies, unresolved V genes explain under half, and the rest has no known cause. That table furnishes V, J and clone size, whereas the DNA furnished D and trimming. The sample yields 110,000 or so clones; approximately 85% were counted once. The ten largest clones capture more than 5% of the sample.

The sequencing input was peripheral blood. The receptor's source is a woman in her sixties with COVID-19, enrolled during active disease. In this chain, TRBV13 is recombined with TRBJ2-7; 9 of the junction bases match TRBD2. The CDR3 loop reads CASSFLGLASLEQYF. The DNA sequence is TGTGCCAGCAGCTTTTTGGGACTAGCTTCCCTCGAGCAGTACTTC.